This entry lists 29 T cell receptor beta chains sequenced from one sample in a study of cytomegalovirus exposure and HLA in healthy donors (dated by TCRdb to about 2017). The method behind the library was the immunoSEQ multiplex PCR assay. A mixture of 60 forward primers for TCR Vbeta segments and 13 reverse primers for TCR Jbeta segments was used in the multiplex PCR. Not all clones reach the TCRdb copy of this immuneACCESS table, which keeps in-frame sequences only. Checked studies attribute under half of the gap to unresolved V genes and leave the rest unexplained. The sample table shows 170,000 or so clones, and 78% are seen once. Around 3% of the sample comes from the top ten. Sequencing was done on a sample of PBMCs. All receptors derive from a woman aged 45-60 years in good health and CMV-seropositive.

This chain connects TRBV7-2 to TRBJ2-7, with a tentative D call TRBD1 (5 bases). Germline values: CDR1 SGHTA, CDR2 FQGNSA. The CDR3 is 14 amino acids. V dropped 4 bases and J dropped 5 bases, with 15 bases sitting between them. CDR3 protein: CASSSRLTVDEQYF. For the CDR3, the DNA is TGTGCCAGCAGCTCTAGATTGACAGTTGACGAGCAGTACTTC. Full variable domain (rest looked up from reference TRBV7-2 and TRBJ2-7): GAGVSQSPSNKVTEKGKDVELRCDPISGHTALYWYRQSLGQGLEFLIYFQGNSAPDKSGLPSDRFSAERTGGSVSTLTIQRTQQEDSAVYLCASSSRLTVDEQYFGPGTRLTVT.

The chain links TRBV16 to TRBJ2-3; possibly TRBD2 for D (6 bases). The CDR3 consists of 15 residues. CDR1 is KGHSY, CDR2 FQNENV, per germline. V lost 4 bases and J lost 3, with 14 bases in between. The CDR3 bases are TGTGCCAGCAGCCTCGACGGGGGTATTACAGATACGCAGTATTTT. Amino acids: CASSLDGGITDTQYF. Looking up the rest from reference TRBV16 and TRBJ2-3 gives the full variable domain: GEEVAQTPKHLVRGEGQKAKLYCAPIKGHSYVFWYQQVLKNEFKFLISFQNENVFDETGMPKERFSAKCLPNSPCSLEIQATKLEDSAVYFCASSLDGGITDTQYFGPGTRLTVL.

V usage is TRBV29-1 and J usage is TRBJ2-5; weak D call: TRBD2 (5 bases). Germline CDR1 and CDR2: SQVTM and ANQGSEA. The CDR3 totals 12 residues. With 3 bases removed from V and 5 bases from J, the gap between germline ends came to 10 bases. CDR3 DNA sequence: TGCAGCGTTGACCGGGGTCTGGAGACCCAGTACTTC. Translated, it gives CSVDRGLETQYF.

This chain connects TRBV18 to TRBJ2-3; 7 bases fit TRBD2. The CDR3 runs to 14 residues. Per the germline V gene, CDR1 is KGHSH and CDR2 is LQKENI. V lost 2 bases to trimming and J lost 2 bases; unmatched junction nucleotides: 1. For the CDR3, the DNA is TGTGCCAGCTCACCAGGGACTATCACAGATACGCAGTATTTT. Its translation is CASSPGTITDTQYF.

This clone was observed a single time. The CDR3, as DNA: TGCGCCAGCAGCAAGAGCGGGGGGGGGAACAATGAGCAGTTCTTC. It specifies CASSKSGGGNNEQFF. The chain carries TRBV5-1 and TRBJ2-1; TRBD2 agrees at 10 bases. Losses at the gene ends were 4 bases for V and 5 bases for J; bases not matched to a gene: 6. Germline V gene data show CDR1 as SGHRS and CDR2 as YFSETQ. There are 15 residues in the CDR3.

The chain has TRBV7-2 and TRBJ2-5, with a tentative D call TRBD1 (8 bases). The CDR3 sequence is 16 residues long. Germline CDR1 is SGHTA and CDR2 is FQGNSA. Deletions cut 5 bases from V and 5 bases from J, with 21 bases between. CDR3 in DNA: TGTGCCAGCAGCCCCGGGGGGCAGGGGGCACAGGAGACCCAGTACTTC. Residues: CASSPGGQGAQETQYF.

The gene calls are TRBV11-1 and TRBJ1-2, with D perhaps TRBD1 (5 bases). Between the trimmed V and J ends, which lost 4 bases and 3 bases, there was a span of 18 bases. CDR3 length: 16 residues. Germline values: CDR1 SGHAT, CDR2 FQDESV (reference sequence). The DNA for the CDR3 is TGTGCCAGCAGCTCCCAAGTCGCTGGGGCGGACTATGGCTACACCTTC. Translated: CASSSQVAGADYGYTF. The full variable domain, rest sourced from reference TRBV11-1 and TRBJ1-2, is EAEVAQSPRYKITEKSQAVAFWCDPISGHATLYWYRQILGQGPELLVQFQDESVVDDSQLPKDRFSAERLKGVDSTLKIQPAELGDSAMYLCASSSQVAGADYGYTFGSGTRLTVV.

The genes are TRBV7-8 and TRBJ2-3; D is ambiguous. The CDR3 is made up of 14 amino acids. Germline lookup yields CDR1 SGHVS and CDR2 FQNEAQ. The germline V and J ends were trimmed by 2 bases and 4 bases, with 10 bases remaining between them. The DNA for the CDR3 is TGTGCCAGCAGCTTATTCCCCCAGGCAGATACGCAGTATTTT. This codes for CASSLFPQADTQYF.

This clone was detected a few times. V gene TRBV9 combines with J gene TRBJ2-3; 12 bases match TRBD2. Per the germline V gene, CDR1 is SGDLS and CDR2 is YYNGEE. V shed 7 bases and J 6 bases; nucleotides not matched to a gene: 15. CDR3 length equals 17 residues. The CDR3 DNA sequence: TGTGCCAGCGGAACTGAGAGGCTAGCGGGGGGGCCGGATACGCAGTATTTT. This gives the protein CASGTERLAGGPDTQYF.

DNA of the CDR3: TGTGCCAGTAGTATGAGTGGGAGGGGAGTGGGAGAGCAGTACTTC. Its protein is CASSMSGRGVGEQYF. The chain couples TRBV19 to TRBJ2-7, with 7 bases that match TRBD2. The CDR3 consists of 15 residues. The junction had 12 bases not matched to a gene; V was cut back by 3 bases and J by 7 bases. Germline loops: CDR1 LNHDA, CDR2 SQIVND (reference sequence).

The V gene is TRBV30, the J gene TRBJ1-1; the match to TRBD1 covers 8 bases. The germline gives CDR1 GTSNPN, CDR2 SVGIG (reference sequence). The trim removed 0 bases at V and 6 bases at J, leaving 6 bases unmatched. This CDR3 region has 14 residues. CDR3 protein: CAWSVRGLKAEAFF. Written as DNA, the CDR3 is TGTGCCTGGAGTGTCAGGGGGCTTAAGGCTGAAGCTTTCTTT.

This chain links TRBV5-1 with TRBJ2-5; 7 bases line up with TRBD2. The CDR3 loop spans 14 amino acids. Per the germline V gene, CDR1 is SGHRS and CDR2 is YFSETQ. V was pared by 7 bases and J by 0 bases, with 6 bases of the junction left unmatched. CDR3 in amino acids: CASRSGTNQETQYF. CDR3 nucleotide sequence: TGCGCCAGCCGGTCCGGGACTAACCAAGAGACCCAGTACTTC.

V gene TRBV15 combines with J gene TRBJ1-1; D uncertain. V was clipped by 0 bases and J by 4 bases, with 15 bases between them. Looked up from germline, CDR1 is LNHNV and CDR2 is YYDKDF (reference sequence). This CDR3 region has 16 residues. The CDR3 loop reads CATSRDIAWLGTEAFF. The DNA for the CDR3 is TGTGCCACCAGCAGAGATATCGCTTGGCTTGGCACTGAAGCTTTCTTT.

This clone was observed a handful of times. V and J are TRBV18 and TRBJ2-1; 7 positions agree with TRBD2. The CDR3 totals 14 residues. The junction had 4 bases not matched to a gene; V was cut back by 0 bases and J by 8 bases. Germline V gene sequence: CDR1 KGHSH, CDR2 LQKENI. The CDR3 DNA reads TGTGCCAGCTCACCACCGGGAGGGGCGGATGAGCAGTTCTTC. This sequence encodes CASSPPGGADEQFF.

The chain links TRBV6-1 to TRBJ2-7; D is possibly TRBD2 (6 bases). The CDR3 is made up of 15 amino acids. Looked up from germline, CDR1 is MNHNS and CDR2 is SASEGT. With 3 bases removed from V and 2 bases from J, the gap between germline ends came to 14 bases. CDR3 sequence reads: CASSDIASEAYEQYF. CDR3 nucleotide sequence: TGTGCCAGCAGTGATATAGCTAGCGAGGCCTACGAGCAGTACTTC.

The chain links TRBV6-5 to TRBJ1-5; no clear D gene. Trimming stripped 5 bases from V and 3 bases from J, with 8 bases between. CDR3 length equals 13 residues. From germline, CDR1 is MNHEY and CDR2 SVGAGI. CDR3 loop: CASSRGINQPQHF. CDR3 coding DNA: TGTGCCAGCAGTCGGGGAATCAATCAGCCCCAGCATTTT.

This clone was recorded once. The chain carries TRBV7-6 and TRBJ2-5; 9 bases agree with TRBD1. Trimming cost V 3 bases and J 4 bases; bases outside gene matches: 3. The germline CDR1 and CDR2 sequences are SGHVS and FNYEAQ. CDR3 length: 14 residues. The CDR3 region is CASSLGTGRETQYF. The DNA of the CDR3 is TGTGCCAGCAGCTTGGGGACAGGGAGAGAGACCCAGTACTTC.

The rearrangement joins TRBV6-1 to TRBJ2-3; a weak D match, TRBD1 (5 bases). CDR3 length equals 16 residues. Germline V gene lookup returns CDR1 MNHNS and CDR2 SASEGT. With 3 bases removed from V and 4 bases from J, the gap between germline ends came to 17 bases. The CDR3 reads CASSELIRGWADTQYF. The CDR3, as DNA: TGTGCCAGCAGTGAGTTGATAAGGGGCTGGGCAGATACGCAGTATTTT.

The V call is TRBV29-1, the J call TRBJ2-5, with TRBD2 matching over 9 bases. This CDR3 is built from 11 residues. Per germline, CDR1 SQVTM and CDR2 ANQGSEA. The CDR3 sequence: CTGTSSETQYF. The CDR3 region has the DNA TGCACCGGGACTAGCTCTGAGACCCAGTACTTC.

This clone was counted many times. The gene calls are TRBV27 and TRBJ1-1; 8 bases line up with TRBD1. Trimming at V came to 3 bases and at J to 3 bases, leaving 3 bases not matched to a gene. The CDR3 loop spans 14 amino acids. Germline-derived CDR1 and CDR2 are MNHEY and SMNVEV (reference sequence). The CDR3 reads CASSFRGRDTEAFF. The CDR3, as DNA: TGTGCCAGCAGTTTCAGGGGGCGGGACACTGAAGCTTTCTTT.

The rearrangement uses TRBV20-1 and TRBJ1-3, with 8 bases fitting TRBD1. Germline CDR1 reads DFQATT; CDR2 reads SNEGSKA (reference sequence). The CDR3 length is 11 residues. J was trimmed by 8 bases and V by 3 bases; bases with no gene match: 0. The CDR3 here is CSASRGHTIYF. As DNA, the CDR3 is TGCAGTGCTAGCAGGGGGCACACCATATATTTT.

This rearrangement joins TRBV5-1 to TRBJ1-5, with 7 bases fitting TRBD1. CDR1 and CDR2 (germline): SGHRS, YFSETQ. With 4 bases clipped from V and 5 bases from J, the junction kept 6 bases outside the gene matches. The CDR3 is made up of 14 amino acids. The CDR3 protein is CASSEGTEDQPQHF. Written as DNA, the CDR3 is TGCGCCAGCAGCGAAGGGACAGAGGATCAGCCCCAGCATTTT.

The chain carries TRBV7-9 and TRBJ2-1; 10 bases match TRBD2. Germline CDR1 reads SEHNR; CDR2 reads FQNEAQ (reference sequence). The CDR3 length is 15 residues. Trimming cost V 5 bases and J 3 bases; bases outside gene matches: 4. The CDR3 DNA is TGTGCCAGCAGCCCCCTAGCGGGAGTCTACAATGAGCAGTTCTTC. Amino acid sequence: CASSPLAGVYNEQFF.

The CDR3 DNA reads TGTGCCAGCAGCTTGGGGGACAGGGGGAACGATGAGCAGTTCTTC. Amino acids: CASSLGDRGNDEQFF. The chain links TRBV5-4 to TRBJ2-1, with 11 bases lining up with TRBD1. This CDR3 has 15 amino acids. Trimming took 0 bases from V and 8 from J; bases not matched to a gene: 4. CDR1 is SGHNT, CDR2 YYREEE, per germline (reference sequence). Full variable domain (outside the CDR3, taken from reference TRBV5-4 and TRBJ2-1): ETGVTQSPTHLIKTRGQQVTLRCSSQSGHNTVSWYQQALGQGPQFIFQYYREEENGRGNFPPRFSGLQFPNYSSELNVNALELDDSALYLCASSLGDRGNDEQFFGPGTRLTVL.

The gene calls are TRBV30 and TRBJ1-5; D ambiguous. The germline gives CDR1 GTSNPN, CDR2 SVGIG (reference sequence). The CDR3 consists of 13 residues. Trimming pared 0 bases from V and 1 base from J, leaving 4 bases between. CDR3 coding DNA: TGTGCCTGGAGTGTAGAGAGCAATCAGCCCCAGCATTTT. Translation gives CAWSVESNQPQHF.

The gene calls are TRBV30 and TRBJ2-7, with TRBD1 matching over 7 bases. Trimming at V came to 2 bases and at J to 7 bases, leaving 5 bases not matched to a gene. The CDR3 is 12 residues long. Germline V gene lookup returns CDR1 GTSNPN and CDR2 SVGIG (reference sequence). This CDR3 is CAWSPTGLEQYF. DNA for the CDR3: TGTGCCTGGAGTCCGACAGGGCTTGAGCAGTACTTC.

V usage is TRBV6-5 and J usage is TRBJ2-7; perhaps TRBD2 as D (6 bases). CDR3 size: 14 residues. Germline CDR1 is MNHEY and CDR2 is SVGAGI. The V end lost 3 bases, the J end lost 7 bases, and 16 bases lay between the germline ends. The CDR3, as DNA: TGTGCCAGCAGTTATCAGGTGGTTGGAGGGGAGCAGTACTTC. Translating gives CASSYQVVGGEQYF.

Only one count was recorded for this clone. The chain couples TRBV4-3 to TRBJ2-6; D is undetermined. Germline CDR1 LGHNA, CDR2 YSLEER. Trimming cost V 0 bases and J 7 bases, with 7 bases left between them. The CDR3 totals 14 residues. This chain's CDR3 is CASSQDRAANVLTF. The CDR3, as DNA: TGCGCCAGCAGCCAAGATCGAGCAGCCAACGTCCTGACTTTC.

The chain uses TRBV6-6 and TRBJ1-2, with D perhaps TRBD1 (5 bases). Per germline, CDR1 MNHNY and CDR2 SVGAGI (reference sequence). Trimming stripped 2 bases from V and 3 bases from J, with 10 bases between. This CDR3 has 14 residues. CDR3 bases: TGTGCCAGCAGTTACGGCAGGGCTTACTATGGCTACACCTTC. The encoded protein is CASSYGRAYYGYTF.